The 5 T cell receptor beta chains presented below share a single source sample, sequenced in a study of human T cells and chemical hapten exposure. The time point: patch test 1, 2 weeks after DPC sensitization. Treatment described: therapeutic diphenylcyclopropenone sensitization with weekly scalp DPC. TCRdb re-called the RACE reads through MiXCR, storing one row per CDR3 protein. The sample lists 85,000 to 100,000 distinct CDR3 sequences; over 10% were seen once. The sample in question was whole blood, obtained in connection with sensitization to the hapten diphenylcyclopropenone (DPC). These receptors all come from a woman between 35 and 50 years old with alopecia areata. Some clones in this sample may be carry-over from other donors' samples.

This clonotype was counted ten times or more. CDR3 nucleotide sequence: TGCAGCGTTGAACCCCATGGACGGCGGGACACTGAAGCTTTCTTT. As protein: CSVEPHGRRDTEAFF. The J gene is TRBJ1-1, the V gene TRBV29-1, with D uncertain. CDR1 is SQVTM and CDR2 is ANQGSEA in the germline V gene. The ends were cut back, 2 bases at V and 3 bases at J, with 16 bases in the middle. This CDR3 has 15 amino acids.

This clonotype turned up a few times. CDR3 sequence (DNA): TGTGCCACCAGCAGAGCCCCGGACGGCCCCTCCTACGAGCAGTACTTC. The encoded protein is CATSRAPDGPSYEQYF. The J gene is TRBJ2-7, the V gene TRBV15; no clear D gene. With 1 base removed from V and 0 bases from J, the gap between germline ends came to 13 bases. Germline lookup yields CDR1 LNHNV and CDR2 YYDKDF (reference sequence). This CDR3 is built from 16 residues.

This clonotype showed up just a few times. The genes are TRBV2 and TRBJ2-5; 10 positions agree with TRBD2. V trimming: 3 bases; J trimming: 9 bases; junction bases outside the gene matches: 1. CDR1 is SNHLY and CDR2 is FYNNEI in the germline V gene. The CDR3 consists of 12 residues. The CDR3 bases are TGTGCCAGCAGTGAGCTAGCGGGGGCCCAGTACTTC. It translates to CASSELAGAQYF.

The chain couples TRBV12-2 to TRBJ2-7; TRBD2, the D gene given by the table, was not confirmed from the DNA. TRBV12-2 is given as a pseudogene. The length of the CDR3 is 13 residues. CDR3 amino acids: CASRPGGGCEQYF. CDR3 coding DNA: TGTGCAAGTCGCCCGGGAGGGGGATGCGAGCAGTACTTC.

The gene calls are TRBV3-1 and TRBJ2-1; TRBD1 agrees at 7 bases. CDR1 and CDR2 (germline): LGHDT, YNNKEL (reference sequence). This CDR3 region has 15 residues. V was clipped by 0 bases and J by 9 bases; unmatched bases: 8. The CDR3 DNA reads as TGTGCCAGCAGCCAAGATCCTGAGGGGGCGCTTGAGCAGTTCTTC. Amino acids: CASSQDPEGALEQFF.